This TCR beta chain was captured in a study of blood T cell repertoires in COVID-19. About the study: From the United States, Italy and Spain came samples of acute and convalescent COVID-19. From T cells, B-cell-depleted T cells, or PBMCs came the material, which was cDNA or gDNA.

This clone was counted once. Profiling relied on immunoSEQ multiplex PCR, and the TCRdb table lists in-frame clones only, not all of them. The data hold about 75,000 clones, with about nine tenths observed a single time. The CDR3 is made up of 15 amino acids. Losses at the gene ends were 2 bases for V and 6 bases for J; bases not matched to a gene: 3. Looked up from germline, CDR1 is MNHEY and CDR2 is SMNVEV (reference sequence). This chain links TRBV27 with TRBJ1-6; 8 bases match TRBD1. The source is a human donor in a cohort sampled during active COVID-19. The source material was peripheral blood. The CDR3 spells CASSLTGGINSPLHF. CDR3 DNA sequence: TGTGCCAGCAGTTTAACAGGGGGAATTAATTCACCCCTCCACTTT.